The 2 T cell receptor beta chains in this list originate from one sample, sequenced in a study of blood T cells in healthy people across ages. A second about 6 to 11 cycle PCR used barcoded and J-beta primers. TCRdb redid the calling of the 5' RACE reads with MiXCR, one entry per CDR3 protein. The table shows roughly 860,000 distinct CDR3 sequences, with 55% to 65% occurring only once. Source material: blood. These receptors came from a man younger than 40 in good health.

The CDR3 sequence: CASSLVGGGTYNEQFF. CDR3 DNA: TGTGCCAGCAGCTTAGTTGGCGGGGGTACCTACAATGAGCAGTTCTTC. This chain links TRBV7-2 with TRBJ2-1; 7 bases agree with TRBD2. CDR1 and CDR2 from the germline V gene are SGHTA and FQGNSA. After removal of 1 base from V and 2 bases from J, the junction contained 5 bases not matched to a gene. CDR3 length: 16 residues.

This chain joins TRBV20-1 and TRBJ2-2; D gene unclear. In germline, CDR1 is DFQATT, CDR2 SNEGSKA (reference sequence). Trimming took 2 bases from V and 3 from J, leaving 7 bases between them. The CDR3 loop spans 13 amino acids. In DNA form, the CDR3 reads TGCAGTGCTAGACAAATTCACACCGGGGAGCTGTTTTTT. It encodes CSARQIHTGELFF.